The rows below give T cell receptor beta chains drawn from one sample of a study of blood T cell repertoires in COVID-19. The table came from immunoSEQ multiplex PCR; TCRdb's copy has only in-frame clones and leaves some out. The repertoire includes some 270,000 clones, over 75% of them detected once, and around 3.2% sits in the top ten. The sample consisted of PBMCs or T cells enriched from blood (not recorded which). The origin of the receptors is a woman between 40 and 55 years old who had been exposed to COVID-19. CDR3s include the opening cysteine and the closing phenylalanine or tryptophan. D genes are given only for firm matches. Some rows mark clone size as missing; the rest say once, few, many or name a class of expanded clone.

clone_size	d_call	j_call	v_call	cdr3_aa	cdr3_nt
NA	NA	TRBJ2-1	TRBV19	CATSGGDSYNEQFF	TGTGCCACCTCGGGGGGCGATAGCTACAATGAGCAGTTCTTC
NA	TRBD2	TRBJ2-2	TRBV7-6	CASSASSSGRSGELFF	TGTGCCAGCAGCGCCTCTTCTAGCGGGAGATCCGGGGAGCTGTTTTTT
NA	TRBD2	TRBJ2-4	TRBV5-1	CASSPLAGGAKNIQYF	TGTGCCAGCAGCCCTCTAGCGGGAGGAGCCAAAAACATTCAGTACTTC
few	TRBD2	TRBJ2-7	TRBV28	CASRGGTYEQYF	TGTGCCAGTCGGGGGGGAACCTACGAGCAGTACTTC
NA	TRBD2	TRBJ2-3	TRBV28	CASSSAGGRTDTQYF	TGTGCCAGCAGTTCTGCGGGGGGGCGCACAGATACGCAGTATTTT
NA	NA	TRBJ1-6	TRBV7-6	CASSHGGAKGHSPLHF	TGTGCCAGCAGCCATGGGGGGGCAAAGGGCCATTCACCCCTCCACTTT
few	TRBD1	TRBJ1-2	TRBV3-1/TRBV3-2	CASSSGGLNYGYTF	TGTGCCAGCAGCTCAGGGGGGCTCAACTATGGCTACACCTTC
NA	NA	TRBJ1-5	TRBV7-9	CASSPARTNQPQHF	TGTGCCAGCAGCCCTGCGAGGACAAATCAGCCCCAGCATTTT
NA	NA	TRBJ1-1	TRBV19	CASSIVRNTEAFF	TGTGCCAGTAGTATAGTGAGGAACACTGAAGCTTTCTTT
NA	NA	TRBJ1-3	TRBV30	CACPAGGSGNTIYF	TGTGCCTGCCCCGCCGGCGGCTCTGGAAACACCATATATTTT
few	NA	TRBJ2-6	TRBV21-1	CASSQGDSGANVLTF	TGTGCCAGCAGCCAAGGAGATTCTGGGGCCAACGTCCTGACTTTC
NA	TRBD2	TRBJ2-2	TRBV5-6	CASSLTAGANTGELFF	TGTGCCAGCAGCTTGACGGCGGGGGCGAACACCGGGGAGCTGTTTTTT
NA	TRBD1	TRBJ1-2	TRBV19	CASSMGRGNGYTF	TGTGCCAGTAGTATGGGCAGGGGGAATGGCTACACCTTC
once	NA	TRBJ2-6	TRBV19	CASSIRSGANVLTF	TGTGCCAGTAGTATTCGTTCTGGGGCCAACGTCCTGACTTTC
NA	NA	TRBJ1-3	TRBV28	CASGRAISGNTIYF	TGTGCCAGTGGGAGGGCCATCTCTGGAAACACCATATATTTT
NA	NA	TRBJ1-1	TRBV21-1	CASSKGGTTGGTEAFF	TGTGCCAGCAGCAAAGGGGGTACTACAGGGGGCACTGAAGCTTTCTTT
NA	NA	TRBJ2-7	TRBV27	CASSLSMGRGYEQYF	TGTGCCAGCAGTTTATCGATGGGCAGGGGCTACGAGCAGTACTTC
NA	NA	TRBJ2-1	TRBV4-3	CASSQGGSGVGQFF	TGCGCCAGCAGCCAAGGTGGGAGTGGGGTTGGCCAGTTCTTC
once	NA	TRBJ1-6	TRBV19	CASSLSGSPYNSPLHF	TGTGCCAGTAGCCTATCGGGGTCGCCCTATAATTCACCCCTCCACTTT
NA	TRBD1	TRBJ1-2	TRBV27	CASGPGGRAIDYGYTF	TGTGCCAGCGGCCCAGGGGGACGGGCGATAGACTATGGCTACACCTTC
NA	NA	TRBJ1-2	TRBV5-6	CASSLDLAGSNYGYTF	TGTGCCAGCAGCTTAGATCTCGCAGGCTCTAACTATGGCTACACCTTC
NA	NA	TRBJ1-6	TRBV28	CASSPPRFRNSPLHF	TGTGCCAGCAGTCCCCCGCGATTCCGCAATTCACCCCTCCACTTT
NA	TRBD2	TRBJ2-3	TRBV5-6	CASSLEAGGGTDTQYF	TGTGCCAGCAGCTTAGAGGCGGGAGGGGGCACAGATACGCAGTATTTT
NA	NA	TRBJ1-3	TRBV6-5	CASSYAPLSSGNTIYF	TGTGCCAGCAGTTACGCCCCCCTGAGCTCTGGAAACACCATATATTTT
NA	TRBD2	TRBJ2-1	TRBV11-2	CASSHPGLHNEQFF	TGTGCCAGCAGCCATCCGGGACTACATAATGAGCAGTTCTTC
NA	NA	TRBJ1-4	TRBV6-5	CASSYLAGEKLFF	TGTGCCAGCAGTTACCTGGCGGGTGAAAAACTGTTTTTT
NA	NA	TRBJ2-1	TRBV7-2	CASSLVRDWGQFF	TGTGCCAGCAGCTTAGTACGGGACTGGGGCCAGTTCTTC
NA	NA	TRBJ1-2	TRBV19	CASSEDSRGYGYTF	TGTGCCAGTAGTGAGGATAGCCGAGGGTATGGCTACACCTTC
NA	NA	TRBJ2-7	TRBV4-1	CASSRGPDGQIYEQYF	TGCGCCAGCAGCCGAGGGCCTGATGGACAGATCTACGAGCAGTACTTC
NA	NA	TRBJ1-5	TRBV28	CASSLPHPTSNQPQHF	TGTGCCAGCAGTTTACCACACCCAACTAGCAATCAGCCCCAGCATTTT
NA	TRBD2	TRBJ2-1	TRBV24-1	CATSDPPSGYNEQFF	TGTGCCACCAGTGATCCCCCTAGCGGATACAATGAGCAGTTCTTC
NA	TRBD1	TRBJ1-2	TRBV19	CASTQAGTVGYTF	TGTGCCAGTACCCAGGCAGGGACAGTTGGCTACACCTTC
NA	NA	TRBJ1-6	TRBV12-3/TRBV12-4	CASSWERRSPLHF	TGTGCCAGCAGTTGGGAGCGGCGTTCACCCCTCCACTTT
NA	NA	TRBJ2-1	TRBV12-3/TRBV12-4	CASSLDSKHEQFF	TGTGCCAGCAGTTTAGACAGCAAACATGAGCAGTTCTTC
NA	TRBD2	TRBJ2-5	TRBV20-1	CSAPGGETQYF	TGCAGTGCCCCGGGGGGGGAGACCCAGTACTTC
NA	TRBD2	TRBJ2-4	TRBV30	CAWSGGDYVSIQYF	TGTGCCTGGAGTGGGGGGGACTATGTTAGCATTCAGTACTTC
NA	NA	TRBJ1-4	TRBV5-3	CARSLVGSGANEKLFF	TGTGCCAGAAGCTTGGTTGGCAGTGGGGCGAATGAAAAACTGTTTTTT
NA	TRBD1	TRBJ1-5	TRBV30	CAWSLNTGGGNQPQHF	TGTGCCTGGAGTTTAAATACAGGGGGCGGCAATCAGCCCCAGCATTTT
once	NA	TRBJ2-1	TRBV28	CASSLAAGVGGRNEQFF	TGTGCCAGCAGTTTAGCGGCCGGGGTTGGGGGCCGCAATGAGCAGTTCTTC
once	TRBD2	TRBJ2-6	TRBV4-2	CASSQDGGAGANVLTF	TGTGCCAGCAGCCAAGATGGGGGGGCTGGGGCCAACGTCCTGACTTTC
NA	NA	TRBJ1-1	TRBV5-1	CASSLVAGVNTEAFF	TGCGCCAGCAGCTTGGTCGCAGGGGTGAACACTGAAGCTTTCTTT
NA	NA	TRBJ2-3	TRBV4-1	CASSQDRGSRSDTQYF	TGCGCCAGCAGCCAAGATAGGGGGAGTCGATCAGATACGCAGTATTTT
once	NA	TRBJ1-3	TRBV5-6	CASSLNSVSGNTIYF	TGTGCCAGCAGCCTAAACTCGGTCTCTGGAAACACCATATATTTT
NA	TRBD2	TRBJ2-1	TRBV5-4	CASSLGGGLAGVLYNEQFF	TGTGCCAGCAGCTTGGGCGGGGGCTTAGCGGGAGTTTTGTACAATGAGCAGTTCTTC
NA	TRBD1	TRBJ1-6	TRBV18	CASSPPDRERSPLHF	TGTGCCAGCTCACCGCCCGACAGGGAACGCTCACCCCTCCACTTT
few	NA	TRBJ1-5	TRBV15	CATSRGGGVSNQPQHF	TGTGCCACCAGCAGAGGCGGAGGGGTTAGCAATCAGCCCCAGCATTTT
NA	TRBD2	TRBJ2-1	TRBV19	CASYSGGLWNEQFF	TGTGCCAGTTACAGCGGGGGACTTTGGAATGAGCAGTTCTTC
NA	NA	TRBJ1-1	TRBV30	CAWTTGLLSTEAFF	TGTGCCTGGACAACAGGGTTGCTGAGCACTGAAGCTTTCTTT
NA	TRBD1	TRBJ1-4	TRBV7-9	CASSPGNRGSEKLFF	TGTGCCAGCAGCCCAGGGAACAGGGGGAGTGAAAAACTGTTTTTT
once	TRBD1	TRBJ2-1	TRBV7-9	CASSLPGTGAYNEQFF	TGTGCCAGCAGTCTACCTGGGACAGGGGCCTACAATGAGCAGTTCTTC
NA	TRBD2	TRBJ2-1	TRBV9	CASSETSGRGFQDEQFF	TGTGCCAGCAGCGAGACTAGCGGGAGAGGCTTTCAGGATGAGCAGTTCTTC
once	TRBD1	TRBJ1-6	TRBV14	CASSHGTGNSPLHF	TGTGCCAGCAGCCACGGGACAGGGAATTCACCCCTCCACTTT
NA	TRBD1	TRBJ1-2	TRBV28	CASRGQGYGYTF	TGTGCCAGCAGGGGACAGGGCTATGGCTACACCTTC
NA	NA	TRBJ2-7	TRBV6-5	CASSYSDGDSYEQYF	TGTGCCAGCAGTTACTCCGACGGGGATTCCTACGAGCAGTACTTC
NA	TRBD1	TRBJ1-1	TRBV25-1	CASSYRGGNTEAFF	TGTGCCAGCTCGTACAGGGGAGGGAACACTGAAGCTTTCTTT
NA	NA	TRBJ1-6	TRBV2	CASSESAVGNSPLHF	TGTGCCAGCAGTGAATCGGCGGTGGGTAATTCACCCCTCCACTTT
NA	NA	TRBJ1-3	TRBV6-5	CASSYGRLLPGNTIYF	TGTGCCAGCAGTTACGGCCGACTTTTACCTGGAAACACCATATATTTT